Only a few counts were recorded for the clone carrying this T cell receptor beta chain. Its antigen is not known. V was cut by 3 bases and J by 6 bases, with 12 bases left in between. The V gene's germline CDR1 is SGHAT and CDR2 FQNNGV. CDR3 length equals 13 residues. This table comes from immunoSEQ multiplex PCR, and its TCRdb copy is limited to in-frame clones, with some not included. The sample yields around 42,000 clones, approximately 71% seen once. The data stem from a study of PD-1 blockade in classical Hodgkin lymphoma. On the study more broadly: Administration of nivolumab to patients was at 3 mg/kg intravenously every 2 weeks.

Findings and limits, study-wide: Reported baseline diversity: healthy donors highest, relapsed/refractory patients lowest. Unlike CD8+ TCR diversity, which did not rise significantly by C4D1, CD4+ TCR diversity did.

Autologous stem cell transplantation was followed by relapse in every patient, and brentuximab vedotin exposure varied. Best responses were complete response, partial response or progressive disease. The rearrangement links TRBV11-2 to TRBJ2-7, with D possibly being TRBD1 or TRBD2 (5 bases each). The source was peripheral blood mononuclear cells (PBMCs), collected at baseline. This TCR derives from a human donor with classical Hodgkin lymphoma. The CDR3: CASSFGTELEQYF. CDR3 bases: TGTGCCAGCAGCTTCGGGACGGAGCTCGAGCAGTACTTC.